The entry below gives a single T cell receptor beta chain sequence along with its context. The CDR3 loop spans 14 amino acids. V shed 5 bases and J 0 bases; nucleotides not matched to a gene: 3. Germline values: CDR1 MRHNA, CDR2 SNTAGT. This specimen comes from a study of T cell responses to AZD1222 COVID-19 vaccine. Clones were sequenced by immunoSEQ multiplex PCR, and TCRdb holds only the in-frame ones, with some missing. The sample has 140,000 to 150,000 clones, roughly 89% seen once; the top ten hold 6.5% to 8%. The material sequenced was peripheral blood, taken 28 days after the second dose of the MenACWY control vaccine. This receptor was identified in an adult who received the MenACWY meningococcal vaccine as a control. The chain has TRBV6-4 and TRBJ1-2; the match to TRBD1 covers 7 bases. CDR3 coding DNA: TGTGCCAGCAGTCCCGACAGGGCTAACTATGGCTACACCTTC. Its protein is CASSPDRANYGYTF.